The entry that follows covers one TCR beta chain sequence. This CDR3 has 12 amino acids. V lost 3 bases, J lost 7 bases, and 2 bases stayed unmatched. Germline V CDR1 and CDR2: LGHNA, YNFKEQ. These data are taken from a study of blood T cell repertoires in COVID-19. Whole-study context: Sources were T cells, B-cell-depleted T cells, or PBMCs; the material itself was cDNA or gDNA.

In the original analysis: By means of reference gene primer amplification, nucleated cell counts were estimated. TCRdb keeps only in-frame clones here, not all; method: immunoSEQ multiplex PCR. V and J calls and clone size are copied from that table; D and trimming were computed from the DNA. This sample has 300,000 to 350,000 clones, with 90% to 95% found just once. The clonotype was recovered from a woman between 25 and 40 years old who had been exposed to COVID-19. The source material was PBMCs or T cells enriched from blood (not recorded which). The genes are TRBV4-2 and TRBJ1-1; 7 nucleotides line up with TRBD1. This CDR3 is CASSQGQLEAFF. CDR3 nucleotide sequence: TGTGCCAGCAGCCAGGGACAGCTTGAAGCTTTCTTT.